Listed below are T cell receptor beta chains from one sample, sequenced in a study of identical twins. MiXCR, applied by TCRdb to the 5' RACE reads, yields one record per CDR3 protein. The table lists fewer than 650,000 distinct CDR3 sequences, approximately 10% of them singletons, with more than 2.5% in the top ten. A further study also used this sample, focusing on yellow fever vaccine responses in identical twins.

Sequencing was performed on PBMCs. These receptors all come from a woman between 18 and 29 years old in good health. CDR3s include the opening cysteine and the closing phenylalanine or tryptophan. Fields, in order: D gene, J gene, V gene, clone size, CDR3 DNA, CDR3 protein. The D gene is left open where the match is weak. Clone size, where shown, is once, few, many, or a class for clones that have expanded.

>NA|TRBJ2-3|TRBV5-6|many
TGTGCCAGCAGCTTGGATGACACAGATACGCAGTATTTT
CASSLDDTDTQYF
>NA|TRBJ2-5|TRBV28|NA
TGTGCCAGCAGTCTTGTACAATCCTTGATGGAGACCCAGTACTTC
CASSLVQSLMETQYF
>TRBD1|TRBJ2-1|TRBV10-3|few
TGTGCCACCGCGGGACAGGGGGCGAAACTATCCTACAATGAGCAGTTCTTC
CATAGQGAKLSYNEQFF
>NA|TRBJ2-7|TRBV4-3|many
TGCGCCAGCAGCCAAGAACTAGGAGCCTACGAGCAGTACTTC
CASSQELGAYEQYF
>TRBD2|TRBJ2-3|TRBV9|NA
TGTGCCAGCAGCAAAATTAGCGGGGGGGCCGTAGATACGCAGTATTTT
CASSKISGGAVDTQYF
>TRBD1|TRBJ2-7|TRBV6-1|few
TGTGCCACCCAGGACAGGGGGACCTACGAGCAGTACTTC
CATQDRGTYEQYF
>NA|TRBJ1-4|TRBV12-3/TRBV12-4|NA
TGTGCCAGCAGTTTTTTTCCGGAAAAACTGTTTTTT
CASSFFPEKLFF
>TRBD2|TRBJ2-7|TRBV6-1|few
TGTGCCAGCAGCTCTTACCCGGGACTAGCGAGTTACGAGCAGTACTTC
CASSSYPGLASYEQYF
>TRBD2|TRBJ2-5|TRBV4-2|NA
TGTGCCAGCAGCCAAGTGTCGGGACCCACCCGGGAGGAAGAGACCCAGTACTTC
CASSQVSGPTREEETQYF
>TRBD1|TRBJ2-1|TRBV6-1|NA
TGTGCCAGCAGTGACCCGGGACAGGCTGTGAACGAGCAGTTCTTC
CASSDPGQAVNEQFF
>NA|TRBJ2-2|TRBV25-1|NA
TGTGCCAGCAGTGATGAGGAGCTCCGAATCGGGGAGCTGTTTTTT
CASSDEELRIGELFF
>TRBD1|TRBJ1-1|TRBV29-1|many
TGCAGCGCCCGGCAGGGGGTGGGCACTGAAGCTTTCTTT
CSARQGVGTEAFF
>NA|TRBJ2-1|TRBV5-8|NA
TGTGCCAGCCCCGTGGGGATGCGCTCCTACAATGAGCAGTTCTTC
CASPVGMRSYNEQFF
>NA|TRBJ2-7|TRBV20-1|few
TGCAGTGCTGGGCAGGCGGGCTCCTACGAGCAGTACTTC
CSAGQAGSYEQYF
>TRBD2|TRBJ2-1|TRBV4-2|NA
TGTGCCAGCAGCCAAGATCTGGGACTAGCGGGAGAAGATGAGCAGTTCTTC
CASSQDLGLAGEDEQFF
>NA|TRBJ1-6|TRBV27|NA
TGTGCCAGCAGTATCTCGGGATCTAGTGGTTCACCCCTCCACTTT
CASSISGSSGSPLHF
>NA|TRBJ2-2|TRBV7-9|few
TGTGCCAGCAGCACTACCAGGTCCGCGAACACCGGGGAGCTGTTTTTT
CASSTTRSANTGELFF
>NA|TRBJ2-7|TRBV2|few
TGTGCCAGCAGTGAGGGGAACTCCTACGAGCAGTACTTC
CASSEGNSYEQYF
>NA|TRBJ1-4|TRBV3-1|many
TGTGCCAGCAGCCCGAAGGACAGTAGGACCGAAAAACTGTTTTTT
CASSPKDSRTEKLFF
>NA|TRBJ2-3|TRBV7-3|NA
TGTGCCAGCAGCCCTACCCCCTTACCGGGACTCTACACAGATACGCAGTATTTT
CASSPTPLPGLYTDTQYF
>NA|TRBJ2-7|TRBV9|NA
TGTGCCAGCAGCGTAGGCTGGAGCTCCTACGAGCAGTACTTC
CASSVGWSSYEQYF
>TRBD1|TRBJ2-1|TRBV29-1|NA
TGCAGCGGACGGGACAGGGGGTCGTCGAGACTAGCCGGCAATGAGCAGTTCTTC
CSGRDRGSSRLAGNEQFF